Listed below are T cell receptor beta chains from one sample, sequenced in a study of T-cell memory formation after mild COVID-19. TCRdb independently ran MiXCR on the 5' RACE reads; one entry per CDR3 protein. Counted here are around 300,000 distinct CDR3 sequences, 10% to 15% occurring once; the ten biggest clones make up over 20%. Sample: PBMCs or a T cell subset sorted from them (not recorded which). The source is a man aged 18 to 30 who had mild COVID-19 (a few samples of this study predate the infection). Cell type and time point are not known. Both conserved end residues are part of each CDR3.

TRBV5-1 | CASSRGTGGEEQFF
TRBV5-1 | CASSLVLGADTEAFF
TRBV3-1 | CASSPRAPRAKTQYF
TRBV19 | CASSGRGSTGELFF
TRBV7-9 | CASSATGQGADGYTF
TRBV6-5 | CASRGQYFYNEQFF
TRBV4-1 | CASSQVRNQETQYF
TRBV7-9 | CASGSSIPTGELFF
TRBV18 | CASSLDRLNQPQHF
TRBV7-3 | CASSLEALNTGELFF
TRBV10-3 | CAISESQLNYGYTF
TRBV10-1 | CASSERGPSTDTQYF
TRBV5-4 | CASSLSDRGASPLHF
TRBV30 | CAWGTAYEQYF
TRBV10-3 | CAISRQGQANGYTF
TRBV5-1 | CASSSGRGPEKLFF
TRBV7-2 | CASSQNFHGETQYF
TRBV7-9 | CASSPGDRGQQETQYF
TRBV4-2 | CASSQETPGLAGSKGNIQYF
TRBV7-2 | CASSLTRGADNEQFF
TRBV7-6 | CASSLFSSSNTEAFF
TRBV7-8 | CASSLRNFEKLFF
TRBV7-7 | CASSSKGLRTDNTGELFF
TRBV5-6 | CASSLDRDGRNNEQFF
TRBV30 | CAWSGQGRRQPQHF
TRBV11-2 | CASSLVPRNTEAFF
TRBV20-1 | CSARAGEETQYF
TRBV5-1 | CASSAAVHSYEQYF
TRBV19 | CASKGDARGPYGYTF
TRBV5-4 | CASSQDTSGGAEQFF
TRBV7-2 | CASSLNSGGANGYTF
TRBV7-8 | CASSFVFTGELFF
TRBV29-1 | CSSNAGESTEAFF
TRBV6-2/TRBV6-3 | CASTSLGGGKNTEAFF
TRBV2 | CASSDRTPWPQHF
TRBV29-1 | CSSSVGGGEETQYF
TRBV20-1 | CSASTGNSYEQYF
TRBV7-9 | CASSTGVGRSNQPQHF
TRBV5-1 | CASSLGLFSSPLHF
TRBV4-3 | CASSQGGGIQADTQYF
TRBV5-6 | CASERGTDTQYF
TRBV7-2 | CASSLVGGLGHYGYTF
TRBV4-1 | CASSSQMGLAGYSNQPQHF
TRBV25-1 | CASSPPRQGGETQYF
TRBV5-1 | CASSSKSGGSGTEAFF
TRBV4-1 | CASSQTPFATNEKLFF
TRBV29-1 | CSVQVSSGNTIYF
TRBV20-1 | CSARVERGAWEQFF
TRBV4-2 | CASSQDRGEAFF
TRBV12-3/TRBV12-4 | CASSLEVRREQFF
TRBV4-1 | CASSQDRGARQFF
TRBV5-1 | CASRMDSRDTEAFF
TRBV11-2 | CASSLDRESSKGYTF
TRBV5-4 | CASSRDLIDTQYF
TRBV9 | CASSPWRVNYGYTF
TRBV4-2 | CASSQEGPAGLTQYF
TRBV12-3/TRBV12-4 | CASTLTGELFF
TRBV7-2 | CASSLSRNEQFF